Below, 20 T cell receptor beta chains from the same sample are listed, as sequenced in a study of T-cell reconstitution after alpha-beta-depleted transplantation in children (dated by TCRdb to the mid-2010s). The label giving this sample's treatment or condition can be read as: allogeneic hematopoietic cell transplantation with graft depleted of TCRalphabeta T cells and CD19 B cells. Receptor libraries were prepared by PCR. The instrument given in TCRdb is Illumina HiSeq 2500. Molecular barcoding was employed in the preparation of TCR libraries, with unique molecular identifiers being used to normalize TCRbeta repertoire quantification. The public reads were reprocessed in TCRdb via fastp at Q25 and MiXCR, keeping in-frame beta chains. Identical CDR3 proteins give one entry, which carries the most common genes and DNA. The sample table shows about 980,000 distinct CDR3 sequences, and roughly 29% are seen once. 28% of the sample is in the top ten clones.

Here the sequenced sample was PBMCs, mostly from graft donor cells, taken 360 days after TCRalphabeta/CD19-depleted stem cell transplant. The origin of the receptors is a boy under three years old who had a stem cell transplant for SCID, so the T cells may come from the graft donor.

This clonotype appeared many times. The chain combines TRBV20-1 with TRBJ2-1; D is undetermined. This CDR3 is built from 16 residues. Germline V gives CDR1 DFQATT, CDR2 SNEGSKA (reference sequence). V shed 0 bases and J shed 0 bases, with 12 bases lying between them. Written as DNA, the CDR3 is TGCAGTGCTAGAGATTTCGGGCGCCCCTCCTACAATGAGCAGTTCTTC. As protein: CSARDFGRPSYNEQFF.

This clonotype has more than one count but fewer than ten. The chain combines TRBV15 with TRBJ1-6; D perhaps matches TRBD1 (5 bases). V lost 6 bases, J lost 7 bases, and 13 bases lay in between. The germline CDR1 and CDR2 sequences are LNHNV and YYDKDF (reference sequence). The CDR3 sequence is 14 residues long. DNA of the CDR3: TGTGCCACCAGGCTGAGGGGTTTGAATTCACCCCTCCACTTT. Protein sequence: CATRLRGLNSPLHF.

The table lists this clonotype with a few counts. The chain combines TRBV20-1 with TRBJ2-7, with no clear D. Germline V lookup: CDR1 DFQATT, CDR2 SNEGSKA (reference sequence). V was clipped by 6 bases and J by 3 bases, with 12 bases between them. The CDR3 has 12 amino acids. CDR3 DNA: TGCAGTGCGTCTAAGGGTTTCTACGAGCAGTACTTC. Translation: CSASKGFYEQYF.

This clonotype was detected only a few times. This chain connects TRBV12-3 or TRBV12-4 to TRBJ1-5; 8 nucleotides line up with TRBD1. This CDR3 is built from 14 residues. V trimming: 7 bases; J trimming: 1 base; junction bases outside the gene matches: 3. The DNA for the CDR3 is TGTGCCAGCACCCGGACAGGGAGCAATCAGCCCCAGCATTTT. This codes for CASTRTGSNQPQHF.

The rearrangement links TRBV20-1 to TRBJ1-2; 7 bases line up with TRBD1. Germline CDR1 and CDR2: DFQATT and SNEGSKA (reference sequence). Trimming at V came to 1 base and at J to 3 bases, leaving 2 bases not matched to a gene. The CDR3 extends over 13 amino acids. The CDR3 is CSARGDRDYGYTF. CDR3 bases: TGCAGTGCTAGAGGTGACAGGGACTATGGCTACACCTTC.

V and J are TRBV20-1 and TRBJ2-7; 7 bases are shared with TRBD1. J gave up 0 bases and V 6 bases, and 5 bases lay outside the gene matches. This CDR3 is 13 amino acids long. Germline CDR1 DFQATT, CDR2 SNEGSKA (reference sequence). For the CDR3, the DNA is TGCAGTGCCAAGACAGGGTCCTCCTACGAGCAGTACTTC. This encodes CSAKTGSSYEQYF.

CDR3 residues: CSARVGVAGELFF. DNA for the CDR3: TGCAGTGCTAGAGTTGGGGTTGCCGGGGAGCTGTTTTTT. The rearrangement links TRBV20-1 to TRBJ2-2, with unresolved D. This CDR3 has 13 amino acids. Germline V gives CDR1 DFQATT, CDR2 SNEGSKA (reference sequence). Trimming removed 1 base at V and 6 bases at J, with 9 bases between.

The chain uses TRBV24-1 and TRBJ2-3; 9 nucleotides line up with TRBD2. This CDR3 is built from 19 residues. From germline, CDR1 is KGHDR and CDR2 SFDVKD. V lost 0 bases, J lost 0 bases, and 9 bases stayed unmatched. This CDR3 is CATSDLGASGDSSTDTQYF. CDR3 nucleotide sequence: TGTGCCACCAGTGATTTGGGGGCTAGCGGGGACTCTAGCACAGATACGCAGTATTTT.

This rearrangement joins TRBV5-1 to TRBJ1-1; D gene unclear. The V and J ends lost 4 bases and 2 bases respectively, with 12 bases between them. Per germline, CDR1 SGHRS and CDR2 YFSETQ. The CDR3 extends over 14 amino acids. CDR3 in DNA: TGCGCCAGCAGCAAAGACACAGACAACACTGAAGCTTTCTTT. Amino acid sequence: CASSKDTDNTEAFF.

The chain recombines TRBV20-1 with TRBJ2-1; possibly TRBD1 for D (5 bases). The ends were cut back, 3 bases at V and 4 bases at J, with 13 bases in the middle. There are 14 residues in the CDR3. Germline V lookup: CDR1 DFQATT, CDR2 SNEGSKA (reference sequence). As DNA, the CDR3 is TGCAGTGCTAGCCCGATAGGGGCGTACAATGAGCAGTTCTTC. Protein: CSASPIGAYNEQFF.

The J gene is TRBJ2-7, the V gene TRBV20-1; 10 nucleotides align to TRBD2. From germline, CDR1 is DFQATT and CDR2 SNEGSKA (reference sequence). The CDR3 runs to 14 residues. Trimming removed 6 bases from V and 0 bases from J; junction bases left unmatched: 5. The CDR3 DNA follows: TGCAGTGCAGCAAGCGGGGGGGCCTCCTACGAGCAGTACTTC. Translation gives CSAASGGASYEQYF.

The chain couples TRBV5-1 to TRBJ2-7, with D perhaps matching TRBD1 (6 bases). Germline V lookup: CDR1 SGHRS, CDR2 YFSETQ. The CDR3 is 13 residues long. The V end was cut by 2 bases, the J end by 4 bases, with 10 bases between. Written as DNA, the CDR3 is TGCGCCAGCAGCTTCGCAGGGGAGTACGAGCAGTACTTC. This sequence encodes CASSFAGEYEQYF.

The chain joins TRBV5-1 to TRBJ2-4; D is uncertain. This CDR3 comprises 13 residues. CDR1 is SGHRS, CDR2 YFSETQ, per germline. Between the trimmed V and J ends, which lost 0 bases and 10 bases, there was a span of 11 bases. The CDR3 DNA is TGCGCCAGCAGCTTGGATGGGCTAACAATTCAGTACTTC. Its translation is CASSLDGLTIQYF.

This rearrangement joins TRBV18 to TRBJ2-5; possibly TRBD2 for D (5 bases). V lost 6 bases to trimming and J lost 5 bases, with 13 bases between them. CDR1 and CDR2 (germline): KGHSH, LQKENI. The CDR3 has 13 residues. The CDR3 protein is CASSPSGIETQYF. In nucleotides, the CDR3 is TGTGCCAGCTCCCCATCGGGAATCGAGACCCAGTACTTC.

J is TRBJ2-7 and V is TRBV28; D remains unclear. V was shortened by 8 bases and J by 2 bases, with 16 bases between the two germline ends. Germline V CDR1 and CDR2: MDHEN, SYDVKM. This CDR3 is built from 14 residues. CDR3 protein: CASGTQLHPYEQYF. In DNA form, the CDR3 reads TGTGCCAGCGGCACCCAGCTCCACCCCTACGAGCAGTACTTC.

The CDR3 spells CASSLGEGAGAYEQYF. Here the CDR3 DNA reads TGCGCCAGCAGCTTGGGAGAGGGCGCCGGGGCTTACGAGCAGTACTTC. The chain is built from TRBV5-1 and TRBJ2-7, with D perhaps assigned TRBD1 or TRBD2 (5 bases each). The CDR3 has 16 amino acids. V lost 0 bases and J 4 bases, leaving 17 bases between the germline ends. Germline V gives CDR1 SGHRS, CDR2 YFSETQ.

J is TRBJ2-7 and V is TRBV5-6, with D perhaps matching TRBD2 (5 bases). V lost 0 bases and J 6 bases, leaving 16 bases between the germline ends. This CDR3 spans 15 amino acids. The germline CDR1 and CDR2 sequences are SGHDT and YYEEEE. CDR3 sequence: CASSLANWQAGEQYF. CDR3 DNA: TGTGCCAGCAGCTTGGCCAACTGGCAGGCGGGCGAGCAGTACTTC. Supplemented by reference TRBV5-6 and TRBJ2-7, the full variable domain reads DAGVTQSPTHLIKTRGQQVTLRCSPKSGHDTVSWYQQALGQGPQFIFQYYEEEERQRGNFPDRFSGHQFPNYSSELNVNALLLGDSALYLCASSLANWQAGEQYFGPGTRLTVT.

This clonotype showed up just a few times. The chain carries TRBV4-3 and TRBJ2-5; 11 bases match TRBD2. Germline V lookup: CDR1 LGHNA, CDR2 YSLEER. V shed 0 bases, J shed 0 bases, and the junction held 9 bases outside the gene matches. The CDR3 is 19 residues long. The CDR3 sequence is CASSQELAGGPLNQETQYF. The CDR3 DNA follows: TGCGCCAGCAGCCAAGAGTTAGCGGGGGGGCCTTTAAACCAAGAGACCCAGTACTTC.

This chain joins TRBV4-2 and TRBJ2-1; 7 bases agree with TRBD2. Germline CDR1 LGHNA, CDR2 YNFKEQ. Trimming took 0 bases from V and 3 from J; bases not matched to a gene: 8. The CDR3 consists of 17 residues. In DNA form, the CDR3 reads TGTGCCAGCAGCCAAGACCCGACTAGCCGTTTCTACAATGAGCAGTTCTTC. Protein: CASSQDPTSRFYNEQFF.

This clonotype showed up just once. The V and J genes are TRBV7-9 and TRBJ1-1; D not certain. CDR3 length: 11 residues. Per germline, CDR1 SEHNR and CDR2 FQNEAQ (reference sequence). Deletions cut 5 bases from V and 7 bases from J, with 8 bases between. CDR3 sequence: CASSGGLEAFF. CDR3 sequence (DNA): TGTGCCAGCAGCGGAGGGCTTGAAGCTTTCTTT. Variable domain in full (rest from reference TRBV7-9 and TRBJ1-1): DTGVSQNPRHKITKRGQNVTFRCDPISEHNRLYWYRQTLGQGPEFLTYFQNEAQLEKSRLLSDRFSAERPKGSFSTLEIQRTEQGDSAMYLCASSGGLEAFFGQGTRLTVV.